One and the same sample provided the 2 T cell receptor beta chains below, sequenced in a study of T-cell reconstitution after alpha-beta-depleted transplantation in children. Preparation of the TCRbeta library used unique molecular identifiers. TCRdb analysed the PCR reads with MiXCR anew, one entry per CDR3 protein. The table shows some 300,000 distinct CDR3 sequences, with over 9.5% occurring only once. The sequences come from PBMCs, collected before TCRalphabeta/CD19-depleted stem cell transplant. All receptors come from a boy under three years old with acute myeloid leukemia, due to receive a stem cell transplant.

This clonotype was seen only a few times. The CDR3 spells CASSQEGLANEQFF. In DNA form, the CDR3 reads TGCGCCAGCAGCCAAGAGGGCCTAGCGAATGAGCAGTTCTTC. The chain employs TRBV4-3 and TRBJ2-1; perhaps TRBD2 as D (6 bases). The CDR3 spans 14 residues. CDR1 is LGHNA and CDR2 is YSLEER in the germline V gene. V was pared by 0 bases and J by 7 bases, with 10 bases between.

This chain joins TRBV3-1 and TRBJ1-1, with TRBD1 matching over 8 bases. CDR1 and CDR2 from the germline V gene are LGHDT and YNNKEL (reference sequence). The CDR3 is 19 amino acids. Germline trimming cut 4 bases from V and 3 bases from J; bases unmatched to any gene: 19. Here the CDR3 DNA reads TGTGCCAGCAGCCTCGAGCCTGGGGGACAGGTGGTTTATCACACTGAAGCTTTCTTT. Translation: CASSLEPGGQVVYHTEAFF.